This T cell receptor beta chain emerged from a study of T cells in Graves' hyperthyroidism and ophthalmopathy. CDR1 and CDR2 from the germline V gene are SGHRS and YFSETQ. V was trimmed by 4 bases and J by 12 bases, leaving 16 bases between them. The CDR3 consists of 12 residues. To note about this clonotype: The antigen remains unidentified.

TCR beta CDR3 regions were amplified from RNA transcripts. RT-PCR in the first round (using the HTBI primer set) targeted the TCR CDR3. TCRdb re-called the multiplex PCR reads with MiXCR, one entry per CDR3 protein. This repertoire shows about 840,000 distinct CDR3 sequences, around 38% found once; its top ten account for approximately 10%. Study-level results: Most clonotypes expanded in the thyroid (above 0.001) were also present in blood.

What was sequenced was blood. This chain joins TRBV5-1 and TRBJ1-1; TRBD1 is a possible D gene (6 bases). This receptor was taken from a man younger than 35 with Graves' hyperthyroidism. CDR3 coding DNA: TGCGCCAGCAGCGGCGGGGGCAGGGTGACTTTCTTT. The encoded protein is CASSGGGRVTFF.